This TCR beta chain was obtained from a study of T cell repertoires in aging, cancer and after chemotherapy. About the study: The full dataset contained 9.1 million or so TCR reads. Study-wide points: In healthy donors, age-related TCR diversity loss mainly reflected lost richness.

TRB rearrangements spanning V, D and J were amplified using mixed TRB-A/B primers. TCRdb itself ran the multiplex PCR reads through MiXCR, one entry per CDR3 protein. Among 1,500 to 2,000 distinct CDR3 sequences, approximately 25% were seen once, and the ten largest hold 22%. The template was genomic DNA from peripheral blood, not RNA. A word on this clonotype: The antigen is not known.

Germline V gene data show CDR1 as LNHDA and CDR2 as SQIVND (reference sequence). The CDR3 has 17 residues. The V gene end was trimmed by 4 bases and the J gene end by 1 base; junction bases not matched to a gene: 12. Sequencing was done on a sample of blood. V is TRBV19 and J is TRBJ1-1; TRBD1 matches 7 bases. The source is a human donor with a solid tumor. CDR3 sequence: CASSTEGQQTWNTEAFF. CDR3 nucleotide sequence: TGTGCCAGTAGTACGGAGGGACAGCAAACTTGGAACACTGAAGCTTTCTTT.